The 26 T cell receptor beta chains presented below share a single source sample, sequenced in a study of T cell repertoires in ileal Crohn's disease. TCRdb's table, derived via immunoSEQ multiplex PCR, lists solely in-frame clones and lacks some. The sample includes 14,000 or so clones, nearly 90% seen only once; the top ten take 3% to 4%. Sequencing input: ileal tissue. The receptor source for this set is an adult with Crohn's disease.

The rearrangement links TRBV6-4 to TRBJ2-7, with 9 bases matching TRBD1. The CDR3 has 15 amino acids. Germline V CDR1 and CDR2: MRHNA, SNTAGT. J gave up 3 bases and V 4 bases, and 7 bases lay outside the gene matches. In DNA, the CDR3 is TGTGCCAGCAGTGCTACAGGGGGCGCGTACTACGAGCAGTACTTC. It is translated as CASSATGGAYYEQYF.

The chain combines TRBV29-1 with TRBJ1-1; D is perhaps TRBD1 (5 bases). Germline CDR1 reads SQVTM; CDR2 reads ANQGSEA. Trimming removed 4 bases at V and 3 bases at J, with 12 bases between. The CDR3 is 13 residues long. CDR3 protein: CSVARGSYTEAFF. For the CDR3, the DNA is TGCAGCGTTGCAAGGGGTTCGTACACTGAAGCTTTCTTT.

Written as DNA, the CDR3 is TGTGCCAGCTCATCCACCTCTGGGAAGCGGGCCGAGCAGTACTTC. It encodes CASSSTSGKRAEQYF. The rearrangement joins TRBV18 to TRBJ2-7; D perhaps matches TRBD2 (6 bases). Germline values: CDR1 KGHSH, CDR2 LQKENI. The CDR3 contains 15 residues. Trimming pared 5 bases from V and 6 bases from J, leaving 20 bases between.

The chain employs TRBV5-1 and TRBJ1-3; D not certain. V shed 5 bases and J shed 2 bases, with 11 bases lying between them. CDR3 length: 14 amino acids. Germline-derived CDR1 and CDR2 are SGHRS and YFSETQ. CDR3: CASREGGTGNTIYF. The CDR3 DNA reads TGCGCCAGCAGGGAGGGAGGAACTGGAAACACCATATATTTT.

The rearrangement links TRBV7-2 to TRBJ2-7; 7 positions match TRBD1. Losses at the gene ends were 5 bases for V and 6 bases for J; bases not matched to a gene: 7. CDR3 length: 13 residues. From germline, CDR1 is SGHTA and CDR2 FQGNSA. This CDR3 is CASSLYSGGEQYF. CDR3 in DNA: TGTGCCAGCAGCCTTTACTCAGGGGGCGAGCAGTACTTC.

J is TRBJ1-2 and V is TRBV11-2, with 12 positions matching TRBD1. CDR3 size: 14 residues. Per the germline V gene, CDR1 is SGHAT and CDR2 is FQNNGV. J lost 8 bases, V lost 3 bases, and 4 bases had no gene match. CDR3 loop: CASSLGQGAGGYTF. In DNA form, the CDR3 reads TGTGCCAGCAGCTTGGGACAGGGGGCAGGGGGCTACACCTTC.

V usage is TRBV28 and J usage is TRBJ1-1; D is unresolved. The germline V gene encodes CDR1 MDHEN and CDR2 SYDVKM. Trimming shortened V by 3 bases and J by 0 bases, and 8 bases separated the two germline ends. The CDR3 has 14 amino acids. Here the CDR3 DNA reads TGTGCCAGCAGTTTCGTACAGTTGAACACTGAAGCTTTCTTT. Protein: CASSFVQLNTEAFF.

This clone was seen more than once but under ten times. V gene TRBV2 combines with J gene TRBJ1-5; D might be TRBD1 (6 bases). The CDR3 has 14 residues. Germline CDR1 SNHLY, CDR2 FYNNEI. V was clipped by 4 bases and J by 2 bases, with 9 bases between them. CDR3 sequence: CASSGRQGNQPQHF. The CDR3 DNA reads TGTGCCAGCAGTGGGAGACAGGGCAATCAGCCCCAGCATTTT.

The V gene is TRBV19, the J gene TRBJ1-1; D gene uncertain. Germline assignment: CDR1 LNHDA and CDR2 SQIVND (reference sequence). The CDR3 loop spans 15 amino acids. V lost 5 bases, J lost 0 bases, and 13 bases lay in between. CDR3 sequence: CASSPYSTMNTEAFF. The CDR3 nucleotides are TGTGCCAGTAGTCCTTACAGTACGATGAACACTGAAGCTTTCTTT.

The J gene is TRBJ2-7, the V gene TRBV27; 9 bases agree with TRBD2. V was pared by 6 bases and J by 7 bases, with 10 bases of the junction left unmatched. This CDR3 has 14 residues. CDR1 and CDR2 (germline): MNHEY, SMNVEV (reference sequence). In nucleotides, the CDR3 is TGTGCCAGCAGAGGCTCGCGGGGGGGGCTAGAGCAGTACTTC. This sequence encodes CASRGSRGGLEQYF.

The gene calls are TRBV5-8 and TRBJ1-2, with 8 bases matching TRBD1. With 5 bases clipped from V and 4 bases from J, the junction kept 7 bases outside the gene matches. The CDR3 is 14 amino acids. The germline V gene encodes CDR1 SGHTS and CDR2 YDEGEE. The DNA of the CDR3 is TGTGCCAGCAGTAGAAACAGGGGGTTCTATGGCTACACCTTC. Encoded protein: CASSRNRGFYGYTF.

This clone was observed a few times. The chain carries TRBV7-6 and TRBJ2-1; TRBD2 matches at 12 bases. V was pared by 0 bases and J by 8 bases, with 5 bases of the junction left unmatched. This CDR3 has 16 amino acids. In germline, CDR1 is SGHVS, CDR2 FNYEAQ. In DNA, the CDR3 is TGTGCCAGCAGCTTAGCGACTAGCGGGAGTTACTATGAGCAGTTCTTC. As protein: CASSLATSGSYYEQFF. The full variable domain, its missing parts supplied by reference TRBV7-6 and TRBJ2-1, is GAGVSQSPRYKVTKRGQDVALRCDPISGHVSLYWYRQALGQGPEFLTYFNYEAQQDKSGLPNDRFSAERPEGSISTLTIQRTEQRDSAMYRCASSLATSGSYYEQFFGPGTRLTVL.

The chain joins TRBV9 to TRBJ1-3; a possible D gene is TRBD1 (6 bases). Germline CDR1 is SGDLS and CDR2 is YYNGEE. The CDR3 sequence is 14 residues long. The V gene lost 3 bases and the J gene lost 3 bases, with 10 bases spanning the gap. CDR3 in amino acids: CASSDRAGGNTIYF. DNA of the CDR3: TGTGCCAGCAGCGACAGGGCTGGTGGAAACACCATATATTTT.

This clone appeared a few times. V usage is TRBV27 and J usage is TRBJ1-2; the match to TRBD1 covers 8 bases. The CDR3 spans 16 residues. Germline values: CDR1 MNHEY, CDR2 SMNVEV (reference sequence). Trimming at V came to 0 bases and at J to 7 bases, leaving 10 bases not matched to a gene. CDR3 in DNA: TGTGCCAGCAGTTTATCGGGGCCAGGGGGCGTAGTTGGCTACACCTTC. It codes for CASSLSGPGGVVGYTF.

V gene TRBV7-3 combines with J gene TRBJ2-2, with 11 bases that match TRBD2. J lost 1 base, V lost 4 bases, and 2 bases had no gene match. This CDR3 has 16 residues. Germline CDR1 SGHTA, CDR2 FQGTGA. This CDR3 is CASSSTSGRNTGELFF. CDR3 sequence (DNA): TGTGCCAGCAGCTCAACTAGCGGGAGGAACACCGGGGAGCTGTTTTTT.

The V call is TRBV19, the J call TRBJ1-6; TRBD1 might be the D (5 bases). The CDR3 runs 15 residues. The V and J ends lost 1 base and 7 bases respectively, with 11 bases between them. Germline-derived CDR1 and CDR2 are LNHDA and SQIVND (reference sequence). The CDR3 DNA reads TGTGCCAGTAGTATAGGGGGGGGTGGGAATTCACCCCTCCACTTT. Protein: CASSIGGGGNSPLHF.

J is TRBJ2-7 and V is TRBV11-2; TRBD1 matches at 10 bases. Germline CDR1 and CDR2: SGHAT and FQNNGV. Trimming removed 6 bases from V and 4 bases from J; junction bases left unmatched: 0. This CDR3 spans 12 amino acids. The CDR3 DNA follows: TGTGCCAGCAGGGACAGGGGGTACGAGCAGTACTTC. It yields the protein CASRDRGYEQYF.

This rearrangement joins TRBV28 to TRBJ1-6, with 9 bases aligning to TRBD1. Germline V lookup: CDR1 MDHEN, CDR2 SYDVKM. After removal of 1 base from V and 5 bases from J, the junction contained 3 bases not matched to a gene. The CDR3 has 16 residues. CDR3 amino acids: CASSLLQGANNSPLHF. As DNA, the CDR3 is TGTGCCAGCAGTTTATTACAGGGGGCGAATAATTCACCCCTCCACTTT.

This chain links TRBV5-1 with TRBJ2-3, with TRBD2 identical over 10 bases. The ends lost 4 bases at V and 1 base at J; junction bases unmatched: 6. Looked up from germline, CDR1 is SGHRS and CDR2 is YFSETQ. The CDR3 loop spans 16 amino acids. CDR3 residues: CASSVLAGVGTDTQYF. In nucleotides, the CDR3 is TGCGCCAGCAGCGTTCTAGCGGGGGTGGGCACAGATACGCAGTATTTT.

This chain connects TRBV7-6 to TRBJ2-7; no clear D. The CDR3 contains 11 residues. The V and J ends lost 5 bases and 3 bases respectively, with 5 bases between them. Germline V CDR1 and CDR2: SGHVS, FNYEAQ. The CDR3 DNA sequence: TGTGCCAGCAGCAACAACTACGAGCAGTACTTC. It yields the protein CASSNNYEQYF.

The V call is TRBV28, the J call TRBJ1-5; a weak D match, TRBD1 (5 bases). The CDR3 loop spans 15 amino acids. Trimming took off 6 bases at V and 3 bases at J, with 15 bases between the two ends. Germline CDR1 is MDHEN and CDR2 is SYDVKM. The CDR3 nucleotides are TGTGCCAGCAGACAATGGACGGGACTCAATCAGCCCCAGCATTTT. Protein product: CASRQWTGLNQPQHF. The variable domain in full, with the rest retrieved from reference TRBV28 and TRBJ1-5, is DVKVTQSSRYLVKRTGEKVFLECVQDMDHENMFWYRQDPGLGLRLIYFSYDVKMKEKGDIPEGYSVSREKKERFSLILESASTNQTSMYLCASRQWTGLNQPQHFGDGTRLSIL.

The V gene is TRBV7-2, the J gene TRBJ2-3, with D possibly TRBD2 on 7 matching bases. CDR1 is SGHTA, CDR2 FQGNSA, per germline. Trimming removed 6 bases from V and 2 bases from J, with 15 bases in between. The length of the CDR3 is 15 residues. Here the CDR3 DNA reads TGTGCCAGCAGGACACGGGGGGCTCACACAGATACGCAGTATTTT. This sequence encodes CASRTRGAHTDTQYF.

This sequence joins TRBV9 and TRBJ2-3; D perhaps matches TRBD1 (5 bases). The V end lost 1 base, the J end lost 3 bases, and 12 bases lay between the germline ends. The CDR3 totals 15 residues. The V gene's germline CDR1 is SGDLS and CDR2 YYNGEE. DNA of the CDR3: TGTGCCAGCAGCGTATCTGGCAGGGTAACAGATACGCAGTATTTT. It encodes CASSVSGRVTDTQYF.

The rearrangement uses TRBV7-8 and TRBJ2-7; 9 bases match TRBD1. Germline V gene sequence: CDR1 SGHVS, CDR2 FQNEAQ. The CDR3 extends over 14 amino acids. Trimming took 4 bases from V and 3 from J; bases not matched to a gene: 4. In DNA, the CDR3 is TGTGCCAGCAGCTGGTCGGGACAGGGCTACGAGCAGTACTTC. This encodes CASSWSGQGYEQYF.

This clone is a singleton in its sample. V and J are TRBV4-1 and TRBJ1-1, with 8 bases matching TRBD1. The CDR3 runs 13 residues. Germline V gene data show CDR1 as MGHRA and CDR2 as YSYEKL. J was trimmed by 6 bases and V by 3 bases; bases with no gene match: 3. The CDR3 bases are TGCGCCAGCAGCCAGGACAGGGCCCCTGAAGCTTTCTTT. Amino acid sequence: CASSQDRAPEAFF.

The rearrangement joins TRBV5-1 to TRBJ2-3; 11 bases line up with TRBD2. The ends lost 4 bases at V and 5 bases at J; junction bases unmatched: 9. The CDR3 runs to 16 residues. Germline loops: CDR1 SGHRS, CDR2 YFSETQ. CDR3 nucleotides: TGCGCCAGCAGCCTGACACTAGCGGGAGTGGGAGATACGCAGTATTTT. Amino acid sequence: CASSLTLAGVGDTQYF. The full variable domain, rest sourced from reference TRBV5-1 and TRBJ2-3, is KAGVTQTPRYLIKTRGQQVTLSCSPISGHRSVSWYQQTPGQGLQFLFEYFSETQRNKGNFPGRFSGRQFSNSRSEMNVSTLELGDSALYLCASSLTLAGVGDTQYFGPGTRLTVL.